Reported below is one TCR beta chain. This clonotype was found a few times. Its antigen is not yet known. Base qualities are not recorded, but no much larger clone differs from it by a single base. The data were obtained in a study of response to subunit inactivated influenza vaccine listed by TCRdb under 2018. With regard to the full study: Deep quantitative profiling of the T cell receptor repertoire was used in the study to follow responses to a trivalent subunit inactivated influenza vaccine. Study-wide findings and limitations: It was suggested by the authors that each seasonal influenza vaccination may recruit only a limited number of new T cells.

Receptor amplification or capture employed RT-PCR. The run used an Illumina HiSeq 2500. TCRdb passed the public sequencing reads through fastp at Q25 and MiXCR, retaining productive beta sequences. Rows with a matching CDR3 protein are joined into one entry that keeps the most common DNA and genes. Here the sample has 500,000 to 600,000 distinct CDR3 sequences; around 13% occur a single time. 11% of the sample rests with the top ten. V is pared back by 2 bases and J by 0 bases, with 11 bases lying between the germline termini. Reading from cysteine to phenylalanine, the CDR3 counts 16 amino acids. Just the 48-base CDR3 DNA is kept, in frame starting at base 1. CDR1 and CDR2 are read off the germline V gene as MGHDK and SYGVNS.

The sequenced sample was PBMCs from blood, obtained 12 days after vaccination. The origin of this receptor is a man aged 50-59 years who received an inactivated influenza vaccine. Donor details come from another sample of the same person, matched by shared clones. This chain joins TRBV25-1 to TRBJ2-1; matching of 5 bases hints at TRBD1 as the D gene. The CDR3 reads CASSEEVTVSYNEQFF. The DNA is TGTGCCAGCAGTGAAGAGGTGACAGTCTCCTACAATGAGCAGTTCTTC.